This TCR beta chain derives from a study of control samples from healthy donors and cancer patients. The ends were cut back, 9 bases at V and 6 bases at J, with 11 bases in the middle. The CDR3 sequence is 11 residues long. Germline CDR1 reads LGHDT; CDR2 reads YNNKEL (reference sequence). The table came from immunoSEQ multiplex PCR; TCRdb's copy has only in-frame clones and leaves some out. The listing contains approximately 190,000 clones. The clonotype comes from a young woman in good health. This chain uses TRBV3-1 (or the pseudogene TRBV3-2) with TRBJ1-1; D remains ambiguous. Sample: blood. The CDR3 here is CASGPPSEAFF. CDR3 nucleotides: TGTGCCAGTGGACCACCCTCTGAAGCTTTCTTT.